There are many counts of the clone carrying this TCR beta chain. Germline V lookup: CDR1 GTSNPN, CDR2 SVGIG (reference sequence). V lost 5 bases, J lost 0 bases, and 20 bases lay in between. The CDR3 is 16 residues long. The sample comes from a study of T-cell reconstitution after alpha-beta-depleted transplantation in children. Unique molecular identifiers were incorporated when the TCRbeta library was constructed. In TCRdb, the PCR reads were re-called with MiXCR into one record per CDR3 protein. In the table there are fewer than 120,000 distinct CDR3 sequences, 10% to 13% of which are singletons. The sequence derives from a human donor who donated a stem cell graft to a child with acute lymphoblastic leukemia. This specimen consisted of PBMCs from the stem cell graft donor, obtained from the stem cell graft. The genes are TRBV30 and TRBJ2-7; a possible D gene is TRBD2 (6 bases). Here the CDR3 reads CAWSLPGGFGSYEQYF. The CDR3 region has the DNA TGTGCCTGGTCACTTCCAGGAGGGTTCGGCTCCTACGAGCAGTACTTC.